These 19 T cell receptor beta chains originate from one sample sequenced in a study of blood T cell repertoires in COVID-19. The protocol was immunoSEQ multiplex PCR, while the TCRdb copy is restricted to in-frame clones and leaves out a portion. The sample includes 88,000 or so clones, around 88% of them seen just once. Material for sequencing was peripheral blood. These receptors all stem from a man aged 60 to 75 with acute or convalescent COVID-19.

This chain links TRBV7-9 with TRBJ1-1, with 8 bases lining up with TRBD1. The CDR3 spans 14 residues. V was pared by 5 bases and J by 2 bases, with 4 bases of the junction left unmatched. CDR1 and CDR2 (germline): SEHNR, FQNEAQ (reference sequence). DNA of the CDR3: TGTGCCAGCAGCATCGACAGGGGCAACACTGAAGCTTTCTTT. Residues: CASSIDRGNTEAFF.

This clone occurred a few times. This rearrangement joins TRBV9 to TRBJ1-1; no firm D call. V lost 0 bases and J lost 4, with 10 bases in between. The CDR3 has 14 residues. CDR1 is SGDLS, CDR2 YYNGEE, per germline. CDR3 bases: TGTGCCAGCAGCGTAGTCCCGGTCGCCACTGAAGCTTTCTTT. Its translation: CASSVVPVATEAFF.

This chain joins TRBV5-1 and TRBJ2-7; D is possibly TRBD1 (6 bases). The V end lost 2 bases, the J end lost 4 bases, and 19 bases lay between the germline ends. The CDR3 is made up of 16 amino acids. Germline CDR1 is SGHRS and CDR2 is YFSETQ. The CDR3 sequence: CASSLQGAMGFYEQYF. The CDR3 DNA reads as TGCGCCAGCAGCTTACAGGGAGCCATGGGGTTTTACGAGCAGTACTTC.

The genes are TRBV5-1 and TRBJ2-7, with D tentatively TRBD1 (6 bases). Trimming shortened V by 0 bases and J by 7 bases, and 11 bases separated the two germline ends. The CDR3 is made up of 13 amino acids. Per the germline V gene, CDR1 is SGHRS and CDR2 is YFSETQ. CDR3: CASSLVTGREQYF. In DNA form, the CDR3 reads TGCGCCAGCAGCTTGGTTACAGGGCGGGAGCAGTACTTC. The whole variable domain, remainder taken from reference TRBV5-1 and TRBJ2-7, is KAGVTQTPRYLIKTRGQQVTLSCSPISGHRSVSWYQQTPGQGLQFLFEYFSETQRNKGNFPGRFSGRQFSNSRSEMNVSTLELGDSALYLCASSLVTGREQYFGPGTRLTVT.

The V gene is TRBV18, the J gene TRBJ2-1, with 11 bases matching TRBD1. The CDR3 contains 14 residues. V lost 4 bases, J lost 7 bases, and 3 bases stayed unmatched. CDR1 is KGHSH, CDR2 LQKENI, per germline. CDR3 nucleotide sequence: TGTGCCAGCTCACGGACAGGGGGCTTTAATGAGCAGTTCTTC. Translating it yields CASSRTGGFNEQFF.

The rearrangement joins TRBV11-2 to TRBJ1-3, with D possibly matching TRBD1 (5 bases). Trimming left V 2 bases short and J 4 bases short, with 12 bases between. From germline, CDR1 is SGHAT and CDR2 FQNNGV. The CDR3 loop spans 15 amino acids. The chain's CDR3 is CASSLSEGAGNTIYF. The DNA for the CDR3 is TGTGCCAGCAGCTTATCCGAAGGGGCAGGAAACACCATATATTTT.

The rearrangement uses TRBV10-1 and TRBJ1-1; 7 bases map to TRBD1. V shed 3 bases and J 1 base; nucleotides not matched to a gene: 5. Germline CDR1 is WNHNN and CDR2 is SYGVQD (reference sequence). The CDR3 consists of 15 residues. This CDR3 is CASSDRRQGNTEAFF. The CDR3 DNA reads TGCGCCAGCAGTGATCGGAGACAGGGGAACACTGAAGCTTTCTTT.

The V and J genes are TRBV7-2 and TRBJ1-3; D is unresolved. Germline CDR1 reads SGHTA; CDR2 reads FQGNSA. Trimming took 1 base from V and 4 from J, leaving 17 bases between them. The CDR3 contains 17 residues. For the CDR3, the DNA is TGTGCCAGCAGCTTAGTAGGCGGTATCGCGATGGGAAACACCATATATTTT. Protein product: CASSLVGGIAMGNTIYF. The variable domain in full, completed from reference TRBV7-2 and TRBJ1-3, reads GAGVSQSPSNKVTEKGKDVELRCDPISGHTALYWYRQSLGQGLEFLIYFQGNSAPDKSGLPSDRFSAERTGGSVSTLTIQRTQQEDSAVYLCASSLVGGIAMGNTIYFGEGSWLTVV.

V usage is TRBV2 and J usage is TRBJ2-1; D is unresolved. CDR3 length: 14 amino acids. The V end lost 7 bases, the J end lost 6 bases, and 16 bases lay between the germline ends. Germline V lookup: CDR1 SNHLY, CDR2 FYNNEI. The CDR3 coding sequence is TGTGCCAGCAAAGAGATTCCTAACGTCAATGAGCAGTTCTTC. This sequence encodes CASKEIPNVNEQFF.

V gene TRBV5-1 combines with J gene TRBJ2-7; perhaps TRBD1 as D (5 bases). The V end lost 0 bases, the J end lost 3 bases, and 19 bases lay between the germline ends. The CDR3 length is 17 residues. Germline CDR1 reads SGHRS; CDR2 reads YFSETQ. The CDR3 DNA reads TGCGCCAGCAGCTTGGGCGTTTTAGCCCGACAGAGCTACGAGCAGTACTTC. This gives the protein CASSLGVLARQSYEQYF. Drawing the rest from reference TRBV5-1 and TRBJ2-7, the complete variable domain is KAGVTQTPRYLIKTRGQQVTLSCSPISGHRSVSWYQQTPGQGLQFLFEYFSETQRNKGNFPGRFSGRQFSNSRSEMNVSTLELGDSALYLCASSLGVLARQSYEQYFGPGTRLTVT.

The J gene is TRBJ1-2, the V gene TRBV30; D ambiguous. V was shortened by 5 bases and J by 9 bases, with 4 bases between the two germline ends. Germline V gene lookup returns CDR1 GTSNPN and CDR2 SVGIG (reference sequence). CDR3 length: 8 residues. The CDR3 region has the DNA TGTGCCTGGGGTAGCTACACCTTC. Translated, it gives CAWGSYTF.

V is TRBV6-2 or TRBV6-3 and J is TRBJ1-1; no reliable D call. This CDR3 has 12 amino acids. Deletions cut 5 bases from V and 6 bases from J, with 10 bases between. CDR1 is MNHEY and CDR2 is SVGEGT in the germline V gene. DNA for the CDR3: TGTGCCAGCAGTCCCCTAATCTCTGAAGCTTTCTTT. Its protein product is CASSPLISEAFF.

The chain uses TRBV2 and TRBJ1-1, with D possibly TRBD1 on 6 matching bases. Trimming stripped 0 bases from V and 8 bases from J, with 31 bases between. The length of the CDR3 is 20 residues. Germline V gene data show CDR1 as SNHLY and CDR2 as FYNNEI. CDR3 coding DNA: TGTGCCAGCAGTGAAGCGATACCCTCGGGCCGCCGGACGGACAGCCGGGAAGCTTTCTTT. Its translation is CASSEAIPSGRRTDSREAFF.

The rearrangement joins TRBV7-6 to TRBJ1-3; D ambiguous. The V end was cut by 2 bases, the J end by 0 bases, with 17 bases between. The V gene's germline CDR1 is SGHVS and CDR2 FNYEAQ. This CDR3 comprises 18 residues. DNA of the CDR3: TGTGCCAGCAGCTTAAAATCTCCAGGCGTCAGCTCTGGAAACACCATATATTTT. Amino acid sequence: CASSLKSPGVSSGNTIYF.

On this clone: The same CDR3 also results from other DNA sequences found in this sample. This chain connects TRBV30 to TRBJ2-7; 9 nucleotides match TRBD2. The germline V gene has CDR1 GTSNPN and CDR2 SVGIG (reference sequence). V trimming: 2 bases; J trimming: 6 bases; junction bases outside the gene matches: 5. The length of the CDR3 is 13 residues. For the CDR3, the DNA is TGTGCCTGGAGTAGGGGACTAGCTGGCGAGCAGTACTTC. The encoded protein is CAWSRGLAGEQYF.

This sequence joins TRBV29-1 and TRBJ1-5, with D perhaps matching TRBD1 (5 bases). The germline CDR1 and CDR2 sequences are SQVTM and ANQGSEA. The CDR3 spans 13 residues. V lost 3 bases and J lost 0, with 6 bases in between. CDR3 coding DNA: TGCAGCGTTGAGGGGCGTAGCAATCAGCCCCAGCATTTT. Translation: CSVEGRSNQPQHF.

The rearrangement uses TRBV21-1 and TRBJ2-3; whether TRBD1, the table's D call, matches the DNA was not checked. TRBV21-1 is an annotated pseudogene. This CDR3 spans 14 amino acids. The CDR3 reads CASSTGQDTDTQYF. The CDR3 DNA reads as TGTGCCAGCAGCACGGGACAGGACACAGATACGCAGTATTTT.

V gene TRBV16 combines with J gene TRBJ1-3, with D unclear. The CDR3 is 15 amino acids. Germline V gene lookup returns CDR1 KGHSY and CDR2 FQNENV. Trimming shortened V by 2 bases and J by 0 bases, and 8 bases separated the two germline ends. CDR3 nucleotide sequence: TGTGCCAGCAGCCAACATTTCATCTCTGGAAACACCATATATTTT. It specifies CASSQHFISGNTIYF.

This sequence joins TRBV19 and TRBJ1-2; 8 bases match TRBD1. Germline lookup yields CDR1 LNHDA and CDR2 SQIVND (reference sequence). V lost 5 bases to trimming and J lost 5 bases; unmatched junction nucleotides: 7. The CDR3 has 14 amino acids. CDR3 sequence (DNA): TGTGCCAGTAGTCTTGGACAGGGCCTATATGGCTACACCTTC. Translating gives CASSLGQGLYGYTF. The variable domain in full, completed from reference TRBV19 and TRBJ1-2, reads DGGITQSPKYLFRKEGQNVTLSCEQNLNHDAMYWYRQDPGQGLRLIYYSQIVNDFQKGDIAEGYSVSREKKESFPLTVTSAQKNPTAFYLCASSLGQGLYGYTFGSGTRLTVV.